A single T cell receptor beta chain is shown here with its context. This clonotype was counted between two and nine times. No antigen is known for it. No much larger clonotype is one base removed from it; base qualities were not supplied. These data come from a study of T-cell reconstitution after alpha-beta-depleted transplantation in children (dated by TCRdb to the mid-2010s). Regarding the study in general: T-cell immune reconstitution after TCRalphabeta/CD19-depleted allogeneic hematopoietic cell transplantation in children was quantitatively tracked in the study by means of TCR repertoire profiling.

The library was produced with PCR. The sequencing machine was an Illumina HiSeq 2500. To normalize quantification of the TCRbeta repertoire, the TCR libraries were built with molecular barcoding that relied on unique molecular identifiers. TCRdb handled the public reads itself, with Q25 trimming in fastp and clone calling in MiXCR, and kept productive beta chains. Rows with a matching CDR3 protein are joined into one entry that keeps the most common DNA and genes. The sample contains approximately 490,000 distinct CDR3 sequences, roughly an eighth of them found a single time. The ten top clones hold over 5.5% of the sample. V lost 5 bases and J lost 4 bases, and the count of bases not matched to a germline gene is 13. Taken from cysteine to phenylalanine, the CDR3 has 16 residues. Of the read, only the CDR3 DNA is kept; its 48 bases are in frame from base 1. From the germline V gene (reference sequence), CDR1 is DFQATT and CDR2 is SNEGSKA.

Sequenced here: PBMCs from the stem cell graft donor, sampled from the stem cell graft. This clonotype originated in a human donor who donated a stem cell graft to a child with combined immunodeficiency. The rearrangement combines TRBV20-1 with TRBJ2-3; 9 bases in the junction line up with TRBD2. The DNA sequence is TGCAGTGCTGATGGGGCTGCGGGGGGGCTTGCAGATACGCAGTATTTT. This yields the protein CSADGAAGGLADTQYF.